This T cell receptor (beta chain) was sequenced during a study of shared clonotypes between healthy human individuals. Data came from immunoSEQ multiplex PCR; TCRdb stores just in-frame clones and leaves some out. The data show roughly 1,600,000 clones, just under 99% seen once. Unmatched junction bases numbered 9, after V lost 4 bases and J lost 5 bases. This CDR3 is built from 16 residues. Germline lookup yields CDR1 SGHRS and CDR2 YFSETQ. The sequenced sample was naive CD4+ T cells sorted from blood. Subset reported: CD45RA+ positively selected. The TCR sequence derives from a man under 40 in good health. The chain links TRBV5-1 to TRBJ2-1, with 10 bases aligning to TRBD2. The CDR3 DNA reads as TGCGCCAGCAGCCAACCCAGGCTAGCGGGAGACAATGAGCAGTTCTTC. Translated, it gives CASSQPRLAGDNEQFF.